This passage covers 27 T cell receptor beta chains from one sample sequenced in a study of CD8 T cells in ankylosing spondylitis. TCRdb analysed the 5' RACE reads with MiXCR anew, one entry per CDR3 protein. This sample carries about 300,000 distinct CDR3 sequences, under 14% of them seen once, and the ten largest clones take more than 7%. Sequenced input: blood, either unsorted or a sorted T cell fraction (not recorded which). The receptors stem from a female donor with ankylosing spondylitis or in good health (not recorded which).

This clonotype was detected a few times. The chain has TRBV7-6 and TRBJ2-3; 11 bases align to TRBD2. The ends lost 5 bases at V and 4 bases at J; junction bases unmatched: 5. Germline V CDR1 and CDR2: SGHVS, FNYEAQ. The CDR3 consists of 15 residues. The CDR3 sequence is CASSLTSGEPDTQYF. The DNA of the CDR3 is TGTGCCAGCAGCCTGACTAGCGGGGAGCCAGATACGCAGTATTTT.

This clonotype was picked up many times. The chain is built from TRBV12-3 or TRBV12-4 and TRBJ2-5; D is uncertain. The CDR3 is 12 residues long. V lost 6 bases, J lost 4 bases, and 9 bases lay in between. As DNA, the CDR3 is TGTGCCAGCAGCACCACGGTAGAGACCCAGTACTTC. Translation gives CASSTTVETQYF.

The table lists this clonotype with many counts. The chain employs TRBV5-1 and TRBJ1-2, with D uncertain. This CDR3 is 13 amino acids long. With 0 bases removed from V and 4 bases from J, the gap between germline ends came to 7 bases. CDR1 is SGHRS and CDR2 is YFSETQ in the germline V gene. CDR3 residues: CASSLEQLYGYTF. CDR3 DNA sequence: TGCGCCAGCAGCTTGGAACAGCTCTATGGCTACACCTTC.

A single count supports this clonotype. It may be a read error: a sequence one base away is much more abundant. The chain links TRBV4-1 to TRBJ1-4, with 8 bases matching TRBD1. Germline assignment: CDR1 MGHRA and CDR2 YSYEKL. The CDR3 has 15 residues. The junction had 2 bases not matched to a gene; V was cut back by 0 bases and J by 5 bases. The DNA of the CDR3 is TGCGCCAGCAGCCAAGATGACAGGGGAAATGAAAAACTGTTTTTT. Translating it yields CASSQDDRGNEKLFF.

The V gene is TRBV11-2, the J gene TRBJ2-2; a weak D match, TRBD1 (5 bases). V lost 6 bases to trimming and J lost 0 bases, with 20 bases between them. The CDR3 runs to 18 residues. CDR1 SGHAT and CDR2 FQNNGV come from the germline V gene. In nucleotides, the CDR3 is TGTGCCAGCAGAACAGGCGGCCAGACCGGCGCGAACACCGGGGAGCTGTTTTTT. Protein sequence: CASRTGGQTGANTGELFF.

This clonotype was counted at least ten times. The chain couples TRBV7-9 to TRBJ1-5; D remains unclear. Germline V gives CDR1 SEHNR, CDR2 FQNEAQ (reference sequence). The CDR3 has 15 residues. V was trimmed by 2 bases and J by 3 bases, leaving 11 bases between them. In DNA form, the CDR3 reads TGTGCCAGCAGCTTATCAGGAAAGGACAATCAGCCCCAGCATTTT. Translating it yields CASSLSGKDNQPQHF.

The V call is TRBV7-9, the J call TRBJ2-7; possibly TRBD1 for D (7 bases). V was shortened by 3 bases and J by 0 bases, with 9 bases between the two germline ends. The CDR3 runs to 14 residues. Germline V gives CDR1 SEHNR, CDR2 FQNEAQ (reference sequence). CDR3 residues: CASSFRGDSYEQYF. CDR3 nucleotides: TGTGCCAGCAGCTTCAGGGGGGACTCCTACGAGCAGTACTTC.

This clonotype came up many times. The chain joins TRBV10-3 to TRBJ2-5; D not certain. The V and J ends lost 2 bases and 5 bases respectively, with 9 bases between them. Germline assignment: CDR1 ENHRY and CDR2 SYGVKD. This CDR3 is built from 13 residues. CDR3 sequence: CAISEEYMETQYF. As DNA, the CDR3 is TGTGCCATCAGTGAGGAATATATGGAGACCCAGTACTTC.

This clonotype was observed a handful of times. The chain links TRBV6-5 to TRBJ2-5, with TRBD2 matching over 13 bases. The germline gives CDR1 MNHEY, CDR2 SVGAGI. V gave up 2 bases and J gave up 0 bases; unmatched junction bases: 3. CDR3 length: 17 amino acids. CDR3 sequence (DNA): TGTGCCAGCAGTTACGGACTAGCGGGGGTTTACCAAGAGACCCAGTACTTC. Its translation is CASSYGLAGVYQETQYF.

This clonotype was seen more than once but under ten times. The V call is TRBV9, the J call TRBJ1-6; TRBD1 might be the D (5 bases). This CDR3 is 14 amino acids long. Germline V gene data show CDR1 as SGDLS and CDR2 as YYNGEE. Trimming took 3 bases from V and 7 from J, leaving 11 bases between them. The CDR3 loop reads CASSARQSNSPLHF. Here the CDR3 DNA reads TGTGCCAGCAGCGCGCGACAGTCAAATTCACCCCTCCACTTT.

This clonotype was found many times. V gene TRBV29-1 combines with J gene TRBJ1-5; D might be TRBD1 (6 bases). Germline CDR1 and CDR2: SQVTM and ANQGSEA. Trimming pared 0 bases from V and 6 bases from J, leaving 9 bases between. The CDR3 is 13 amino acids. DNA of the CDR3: TGCAGCGTTGAAGAGGGGGCTAGTCAGCCCCAGCATTTT. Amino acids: CSVEEGASQPQHF. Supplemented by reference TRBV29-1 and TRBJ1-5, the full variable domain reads SAVISQKPSRDICQRGTSLTIQCQVDSQVTMMFWYRQQPGQSLTLIATANQGSEATYESGFVIDKFPISRPNLTFSTLTVSNMSPEDSSIYLCSVEEGASQPQHFGDGTRLSIL.

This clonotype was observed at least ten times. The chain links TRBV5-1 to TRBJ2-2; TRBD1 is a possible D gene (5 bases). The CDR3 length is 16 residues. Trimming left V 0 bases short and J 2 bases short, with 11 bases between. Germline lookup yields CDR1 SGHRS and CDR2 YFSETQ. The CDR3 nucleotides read TGCGCCAGCAGCTTGGGTCAGGGCCCCAACACCGGGGAGCTGTTTTTT. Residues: CASSLGQGPNTGELFF.

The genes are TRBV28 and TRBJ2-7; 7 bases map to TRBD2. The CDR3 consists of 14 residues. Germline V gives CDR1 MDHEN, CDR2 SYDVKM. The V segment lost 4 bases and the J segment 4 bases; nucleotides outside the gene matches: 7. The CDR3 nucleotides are TGTGCCAGCAGTTCTCCCCCGCGGGAGTACGAGCAGTACTTC. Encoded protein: CASSSPPREYEQYF. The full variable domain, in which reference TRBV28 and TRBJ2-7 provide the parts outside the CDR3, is DVKVTQSSRYLVKRTGEKVFLECVQDMDHENMFWYRQDPGLGLRLIYFSYDVKMKEKGDIPEGYSVSREKKERFSLILESASTNQTSMYLCASSSPPREYEQYFGPGTRLTVT.

CDR3 loop: CASSDLPGSYEQYF. In DNA form, the CDR3 reads TGCGCCAGCAGTGATCTTCCAGGGTCCTACGAGCAGTACTTC. The V call is TRBV10-1, the J call TRBJ2-7; D is possibly TRBD1 (5 bases). The CDR3 covers 14 residues. The V end was cut by 3 bases, the J end by 1 base, with 10 bases between. Germline V CDR1 and CDR2: WNHNN, SYGVQD (reference sequence).

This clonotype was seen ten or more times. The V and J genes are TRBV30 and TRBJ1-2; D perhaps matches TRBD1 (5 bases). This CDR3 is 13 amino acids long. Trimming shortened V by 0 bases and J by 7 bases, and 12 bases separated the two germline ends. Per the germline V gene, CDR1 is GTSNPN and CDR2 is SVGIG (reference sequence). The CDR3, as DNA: TGTGCCTGGAGTGTTAAGCAGAGGGGTGGCTACACCTTC. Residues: CAWSVKQRGGYTF. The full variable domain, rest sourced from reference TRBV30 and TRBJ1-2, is SQTIHQWPATLVQPVGSPLSLECTVEGTSNPNLYWYRQAAGRGLQLLFYSVGIGQISSEVPQNLSASRPQDRQFILSSKKLLLSDSGFYLCAWSVKQRGGYTFGSGTRLTVV.

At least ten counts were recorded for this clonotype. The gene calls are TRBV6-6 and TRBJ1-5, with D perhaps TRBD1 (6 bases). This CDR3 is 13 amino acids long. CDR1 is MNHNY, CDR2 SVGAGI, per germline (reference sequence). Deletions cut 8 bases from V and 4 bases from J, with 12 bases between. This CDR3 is CASLGGANQPQHF. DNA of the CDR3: TGTGCCAGCCTTGGGGGGGCTAATCAGCCCCAGCATTTT.

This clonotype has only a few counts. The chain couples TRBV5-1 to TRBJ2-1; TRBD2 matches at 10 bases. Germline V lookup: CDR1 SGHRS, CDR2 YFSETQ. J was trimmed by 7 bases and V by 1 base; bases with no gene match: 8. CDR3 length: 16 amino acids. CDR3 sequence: CASSLRASGSWNEQFF. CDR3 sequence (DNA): TGCGCCAGCAGCTTGAGGGCTAGCGGGAGTTGGAATGAGCAGTTCTTC.

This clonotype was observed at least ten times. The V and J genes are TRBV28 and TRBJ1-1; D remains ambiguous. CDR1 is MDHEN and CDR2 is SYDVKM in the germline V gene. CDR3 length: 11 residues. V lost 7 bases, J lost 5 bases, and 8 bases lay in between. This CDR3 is CASIRWTEAFF. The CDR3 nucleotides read TGTGCCAGCATAAGGTGGACTGAAGCTTTCTTT.

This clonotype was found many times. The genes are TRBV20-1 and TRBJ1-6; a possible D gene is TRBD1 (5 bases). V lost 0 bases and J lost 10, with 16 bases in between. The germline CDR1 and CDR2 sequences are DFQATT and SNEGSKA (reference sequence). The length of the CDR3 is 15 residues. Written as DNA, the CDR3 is TGCAGTGCTAGAGATCCGGGGGGGTCTAGATCACCCCTCCACTTT. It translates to CSARDPGGSRSPLHF.

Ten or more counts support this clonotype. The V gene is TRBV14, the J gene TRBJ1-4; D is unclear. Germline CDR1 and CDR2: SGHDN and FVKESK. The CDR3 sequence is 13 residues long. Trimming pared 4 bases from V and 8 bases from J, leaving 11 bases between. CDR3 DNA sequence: TGTGCCAGCAGCCCCGGGGTTAGGGAAAAACTGTTTTTT. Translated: CASSPGVREKLFF. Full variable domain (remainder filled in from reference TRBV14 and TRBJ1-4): EAGVTQFPSHSVIEKGQTVTLRCDPISGHDNLYWYRRVMGKEIKFLLHFVKESKQDESGMPNNRFLAERTGGTYSTLKVQPAELEDSGVYFCASSPGVREKLFFGSGTQLSVL.

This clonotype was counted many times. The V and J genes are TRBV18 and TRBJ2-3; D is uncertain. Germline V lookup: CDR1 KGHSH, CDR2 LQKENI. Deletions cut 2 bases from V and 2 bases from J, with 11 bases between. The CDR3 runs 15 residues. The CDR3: CASSPSAAFTDTQYF. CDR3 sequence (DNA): TGTGCCAGCTCACCATCGGCGGCGTTCACAGATACGCAGTATTTT.

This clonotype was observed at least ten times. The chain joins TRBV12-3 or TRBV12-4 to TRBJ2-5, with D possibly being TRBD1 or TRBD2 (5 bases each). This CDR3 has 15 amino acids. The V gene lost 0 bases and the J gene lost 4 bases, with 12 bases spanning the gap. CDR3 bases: TGTGCCAGCAGTTTAGCGAAGTCAGGGAGAGAGACCCAGTACTTC. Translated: CASSLAKSGRETQYF.

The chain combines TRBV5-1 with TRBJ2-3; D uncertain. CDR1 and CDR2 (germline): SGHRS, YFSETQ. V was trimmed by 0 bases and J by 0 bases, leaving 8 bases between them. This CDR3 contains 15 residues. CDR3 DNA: TGCGCCAGCAGCTTGGATTGGGTTAGCACAGATACGCAGTATTTT. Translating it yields CASSLDWVSTDTQYF.

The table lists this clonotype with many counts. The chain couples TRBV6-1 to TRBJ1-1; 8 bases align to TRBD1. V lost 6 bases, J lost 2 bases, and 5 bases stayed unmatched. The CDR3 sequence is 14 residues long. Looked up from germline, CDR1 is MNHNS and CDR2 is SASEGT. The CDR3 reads CASRQTGANTEAFF. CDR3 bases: TGTGCCAGCAGGCAGACAGGGGCAAACACTGAAGCTTTCTTT.

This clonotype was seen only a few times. The CDR3 is CASSSQTSGVLYNEQFF. The CDR3 nucleotides read TGTGCCAGCAGCTCCCAGACTAGCGGGGTCCTATACAATGAGCAGTTCTTC. The chain recombines TRBV7-3 with TRBJ2-1; 11 bases map to TRBD2. With V trimmed by 4 bases and J by 4 bases, 9 bases remained unmatched. CDR1 and CDR2 (germline): SGHTA, FQGTGA. This CDR3 spans 17 amino acids.

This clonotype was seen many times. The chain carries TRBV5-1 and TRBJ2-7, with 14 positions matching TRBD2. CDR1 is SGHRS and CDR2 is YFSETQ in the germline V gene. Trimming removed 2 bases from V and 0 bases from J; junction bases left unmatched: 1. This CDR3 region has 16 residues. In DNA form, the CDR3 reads TGCGCCAGCAGCTTTGGACTAGCGGGGGGCTCCTACGAGCAGTACTTC. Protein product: CASSFGLAGGSYEQYF.

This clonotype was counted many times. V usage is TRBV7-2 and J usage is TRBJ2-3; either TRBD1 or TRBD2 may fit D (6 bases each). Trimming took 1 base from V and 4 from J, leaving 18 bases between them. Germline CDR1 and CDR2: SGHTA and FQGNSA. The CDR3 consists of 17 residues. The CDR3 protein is CASSLGWGLANPDTQYF. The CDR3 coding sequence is TGTGCCAGCAGCTTAGGGTGGGGGCTAGCGAACCCAGATACGCAGTATTTT. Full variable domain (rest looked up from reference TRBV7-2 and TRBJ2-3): GAGVSQSPSNKVTEKGKDVELRCDPISGHTALYWYRQSLGQGLEFLIYFQGNSAPDKSGLPSDRFSAERTGGSVSTLTIQRTQQEDSAVYLCASSLGWGLANPDTQYFGPGTRLTVL.